This TCR beta chain was identified during a study of shared clonotypes between healthy human individuals. Across the study: Three plates each covered CD4 naive and memory; CD8 naive two, CD8 memory one. The study, taken as a whole, reports: The sharing of around 5% of naive CD4 clonotypes was seen across a few donors.

Replicate PCRs from sorted subsets contained roughly 200 ng DNA, which is tens of thousands of T cell genomes. The data were produced by immunoSEQ multiplex PCR, yet TCRdb's version contains in-frame clones alone and is incomplete. The repertoire holds around 690,000 clones, around 90% seen once, with about a third in the top ten. In germline, CDR1 is MNHNS, CDR2 SASEGT. This CDR3 comprises 14 residues. Trimming removed 3 bases from V and 0 bases from J, with 9 bases in between. This clone has only one observation. Antigen specificity is unknown. CD8 memory merged CD45RO+ cells and CCR7-negative CD45RA+ TemRA cells into one population.

The chain uses TRBV6-1 and TRBJ2-7; D may be TRBD2 (6 bases). What was sequenced was memory CD8+ T cells from PBMCs. Regarding subset: CD45RO+ cells pooled with CCR7-negative TemRA cells. The origin of this receptor is a man between 18 and 35 years old in good health. Some clones in this sample may be carry-over from other donors' samples. CDR3 DNA sequence: TGTGCCAGCAGTGACCGGGGGAACTCCTACGAGCAGTACTTC. It yields the protein CASSDRGNSYEQYF.